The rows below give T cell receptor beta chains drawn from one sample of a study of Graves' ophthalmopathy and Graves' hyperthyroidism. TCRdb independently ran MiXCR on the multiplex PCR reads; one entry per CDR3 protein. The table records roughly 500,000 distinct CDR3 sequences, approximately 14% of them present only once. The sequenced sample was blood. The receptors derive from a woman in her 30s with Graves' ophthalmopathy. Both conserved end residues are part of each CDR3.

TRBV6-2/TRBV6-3	CASGQWDRYQPQHF
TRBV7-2	CASGLSASGPQETQYF
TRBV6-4	CASSAVSIPDGLSYEQYF
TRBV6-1	CAGQGAGNTEAFF
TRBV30	CAWKSSSLAKNIQYF
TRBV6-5	CASSYSWEYSNQPQHF
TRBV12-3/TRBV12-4	CASRTGTSGETQYF
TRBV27	CASSLGPSYTEAFF
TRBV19	CASSMPGQNYGYTF
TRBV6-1	CASRQGSDTQYF
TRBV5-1	CASSLAPEDTIYF
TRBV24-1	CATSDTDNQPQHF
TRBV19	CASRFSGNTEAFF
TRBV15	CATSRGGEAYEQYF
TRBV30	CAWSPSLRGSNQPQHF
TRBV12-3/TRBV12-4	CASSSGGRTEAFF
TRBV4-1	CASSQDQGINQPQHF
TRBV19	CASSTGQVTTGELCF
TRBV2	CASESGTGPSKETQYF
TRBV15	CATSRDHAGYTF
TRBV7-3	CASSLKGTSFPTF
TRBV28	CATTTNTGELFF
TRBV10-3	CAISDLPMNTEAFF
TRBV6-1	CASAPRGGDTEAFF
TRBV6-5	CASSYSKLGSYEQYF
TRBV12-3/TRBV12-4	CASSFPHTF
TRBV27	CASSYISGTGESTLYYGYTF
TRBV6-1	CASSLEGYIQYF
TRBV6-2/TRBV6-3	CASRRRQGAAPGELFF
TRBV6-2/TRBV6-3	CASSYPGWDRTYEQYF
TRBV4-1	CASSWDVMNSNQPQHF
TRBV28	CASRTGTASYEQYF
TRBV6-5	CASIPLGGGENYGYTF
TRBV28	CASSGRPKNIKYF
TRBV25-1	CASSDSSPYEQYF
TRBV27	CASRLLRALGTEAFF
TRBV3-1	CASSQDVNQPQHF
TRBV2	CASTGSGIEAFF
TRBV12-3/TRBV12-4	CASSLGGRETEAFF
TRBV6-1	CASSRGVEDGYTF
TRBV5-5	CASSLSPGTRYGYTF
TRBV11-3	CASSRGLGQPQHF
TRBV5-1	CASSIGAQETQYF
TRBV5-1	CASSLARMNTEAFF
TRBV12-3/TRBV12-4	CASSLQGSYTF
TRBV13	CASTLRGSTEAFF
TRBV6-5	CASSYSQGYTEAFF
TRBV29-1	CSVAPGTTSYEQYF
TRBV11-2	CASSSRWGNTEAFF
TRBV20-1	CSAGQGTNTEAFF
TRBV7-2	CAIRVAGQETQYF
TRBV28	CASKRRRAGNEQYF
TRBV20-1	CSAREGYREVGYTF
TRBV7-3	CASSFSLDYTEAFF
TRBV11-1	CASSLGGTLSWYTEAFF
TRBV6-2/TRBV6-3	CASSYPLDRPRDEQYF
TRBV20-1	CSARDPGYDIGELFF
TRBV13	CASSLGDREYF
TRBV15	CATSNVGHDRNSPLHF